Each of the 28 T cell receptor beta chains below was sequenced from the same sample in a study of T cells in Graves' hyperthyroidism and ophthalmopathy. RNA transcripts provided the source from which TCR beta CDR3 regions were amplified. Researchers ran a first-round RT-PCR on the TCR CDR3 using the HTBI primer set. TCRdb independently ran MiXCR on the multiplex PCR reads; one entry per CDR3 protein. The sample gives some 550,000 distinct CDR3 sequences, 20% to 25% of which show up once; 26% is in the top ten. The sequenced sample consisted of blood. The source of these receptors is a man aged 18-30 years with Graves' hyperthyroidism.

The chain recombines TRBV3-1 with TRBJ1-1, with D unclear. V was trimmed by 3 bases and J by 8 bases, leaving 13 bases between them. The V gene's germline CDR1 is LGHDT and CDR2 YNNKEL (reference sequence). This CDR3 has 13 amino acids. The CDR3 loop reads CASSQGMKAEAFF. In DNA form, the CDR3 reads TGTGCCAGCAGCCAGGGTATGAAGGCGGAAGCTTTCTTT.

This clonotype was seen ten or more times. The V gene is TRBV6-2 or TRBV6-3, the J gene TRBJ2-5; TRBD2 aligns across 9 bases. The CDR3 is made up of 15 amino acids. Per germline, CDR1 MNHEY and CDR2 SVGEGT. The ends lost 2 bases at V and 5 bases at J; junction bases unmatched: 6. The DNA for the CDR3 is TGTGCCAGCAGTTACGCGGGAGGGGAGGTGGAGACCCAGTACTTC. Encoded protein: CASSYAGGEVETQYF.

This clonotype was seen repeatedly, ten times or more. The rearrangement uses TRBV4-1 and TRBJ1-2; D gene unclear. From germline, CDR1 is MGHRA and CDR2 YSYEKL. CDR3 length: 13 amino acids. V gave up 1 base and J gave up 4 bases, with 7 bases separating them. CDR3 protein: CASSQATRYGYTF. CDR3 bases: TGCGCCAGCAGCCAAGCTACTCGCTATGGCTACACCTTC.

Many counts were recorded for this clonotype. The chain uses TRBV6-1 and TRBJ2-5, with TRBD2 identical over 11 bases. Looked up from germline, CDR1 is MNHNS and CDR2 is SASEGT. Trimming cost V 6 bases and J 1 base; bases outside gene matches: 4. The CDR3 extends over 15 amino acids. The DNA of the CDR3 is TGTGCCAGCAGCCTAGCGGGGGGCCTCCAAGAGACCCAGTACTTC. Protein sequence: CASSLAGGLQETQYF.

This clonotype has ten or more counts. The chain is built from TRBV28 and TRBJ1-2, with a possible D match to TRBD1 (5 bases). Per the germline V gene, CDR1 is MDHEN and CDR2 is SYDVKM. V was clipped by 5 bases and J by 1 base, with 14 bases between them. The CDR3 loop spans 15 amino acids. The CDR3 region is CASSPPGRINYGYTF. The CDR3 nucleotides are TGTGCCAGCAGTCCCCCGGGGCGAATTAACTATGGCTACACCTTC.

This clonotype was observed at least ten times. The chain links TRBV9 to TRBJ2-7; 7 bases agree with TRBD1. Germline V lookup: CDR1 SGDLS, CDR2 YYNGEE. V was pared by 0 bases and J by 4 bases, with 4 bases of the junction left unmatched. This CDR3 region has 14 residues. The CDR3 DNA sequence: TGTGCCAGCAGCGTAGGGACAGGCGATTACGAGCAGTACTTC. It translates to CASSVGTGDYEQYF. Using reference TRBV9 and TRBJ2-7 for the parts outside the CDR3, the full variable domain is DSGVTQTPKHLITATGQRVTLRCSPRSGDLSVYWYQQSLDQGLQFLIQYYNGEERAKGNILERFSAQQFPDLHSELNLSSLELGDSALYFCASSVGTGDYEQYFGPGTRLTVT.

This clonotype turned up a few times. The chain couples TRBV5-6 to TRBJ2-2; D gene unclear. The CDR3 spans 15 residues. V was cut by 4 bases and J by 3 bases, with 13 bases left in between. Germline V CDR1 and CDR2: SGHDT, YYEEEE. In DNA, the CDR3 is TGTGCCAGCAGCCCCGAACATAGGGACACCGGGGAGCTGTTTTTT. This gives the protein CASSPEHRDTGELFF. The full variable domain, in which reference TRBV5-6 and TRBJ2-2 provide the parts outside the CDR3, is DAGVTQSPTHLIKTRGQQVTLRCSPKSGHDTVSWYQQALGQGPQFIFQYYEEEERQRGNFPDRFSGHQFPNYSSELNVNALLLGDSALYLCASSPEHRDTGELFFGEGSRLTVL.

The chain joins TRBV10-3 to TRBJ2-2; possible D gene TRBD1, 5 bases. There are 16 residues in the CDR3. Germline V gives CDR1 ENHRY, CDR2 SYGVKD. The V gene lost 6 bases and the J gene lost 2 bases, with 16 bases spanning the gap. CDR3 region: CAIRNSGTGNTGELFF. CDR3 coding DNA: TGTGCCATCAGAAACAGTGGAACAGGCAACACCGGGGAGCTGTTTTTT.

This clonotype was observed at least ten times. V and J are TRBV27 and TRBJ1-1, with D possibly TRBD1 on 5 matching bases. V was trimmed by 6 bases and J by 0 bases, leaving 11 bases between them. The CDR3 is made up of 14 amino acids. CDR1 and CDR2 from the germline V gene are MNHEY and SMNVEV (reference sequence). For the CDR3, the DNA is TGTGCCAGCAGCTCCAGGGCGGTGAACACTGAAGCTTTCTTT. Protein: CASSSRAVNTEAFF.

This clonotype has ten or more counts. The V and J genes are TRBV5-6 and TRBJ1-5; TRBD1 agrees at 7 bases. The length of the CDR3 is 15 residues. The germline V gene has CDR1 SGHDT and CDR2 YYEEEE. V trimming: 4 bases; J trimming: 2 bases; junction bases outside the gene matches: 6. The CDR3 is CASSLTGNGNQPQHF. DNA of the CDR3: TGTGCCAGCAGCCTGACAGGGAATGGCAATCAGCCCCAGCATTTT.

The chain joins TRBV6-5 to TRBJ1-4; 9 bases are a match to TRBD1. The CDR3 has 16 residues. The J segment lost 4 bases and the V segment lost 0 bases, leaving 3 bases of the junction unmatched. CDR1 and CDR2 from the germline V gene are MNHEY and SVGAGI. As DNA, the CDR3 is TGTGCCAGCAGTTACTCAGGGACAGGGTTTAATGAAAAACTGTTTTTT. Residues: CASSYSGTGFNEKLFF.

Comment on this clonotype: A read error is possible here, since a much larger clone lies one base away. The chain employs TRBV5-1 and TRBJ2-5, with a weak D call TRBD1 (7 bases). Germline lookup yields CDR1 SGHRS and CDR2 YFSETQ. The CDR3 sequence is 13 residues long. V was pared by 4 bases and J by 7 bases, with 14 bases between. The CDR3: CASSRDQGGTQYF. The CDR3 DNA follows: TGCGCCAGCAGCCGGGACCAGGGGGGGACCCAGTACTTC.

For this clonotype: A junction boundary mismatches the germline segment, possibly from a read error. This chain uses TRBV24-1 with TRBJ1-2, with no clear D. The V gene's germline CDR1 is KGHDR and CDR2 SFDVKD. This CDR3 spans 15 amino acids. Here the CDR3 reads CATSDPRLGGYGYTF. CDR3 coding DNA: TGTGCCACCAGTGATCCGCGCCTGGGCGGCTATGGTTACACCTTC.

In regard to this clonotype: A read error is possible here, since a much larger clone lies one base away. The rearrangement joins TRBV20-1 to TRBJ2-7; 9 bases are a match to TRBD1. Trimming removed 6 bases from V and 4 bases from J; junction bases left unmatched: 4. The CDR3 contains 12 residues. Germline CDR1 DFQATT, CDR2 SNEGSKA (reference sequence). The CDR3 coding sequence is TGCAGTGCCTGGACAGGGGTATACGAGCAGTACTTC. Its protein product is CSAWTGVYEQYF.

This clonotype has only a few counts. This sequence joins TRBV5-1 and TRBJ2-5, with D unclear. The germline CDR1 and CDR2 sequences are SGHRS and YFSETQ. CDR3 length equals 13 residues. The ends were cut back, 5 bases at V and 3 bases at J, with 11 bases in the middle. The CDR3 is CASRAGAKETQYF. As DNA, the CDR3 is TGCGCCAGCAGGGCAGGAGCAAAAGAGACCCAGTACTTC.

This clonotype was observed at least ten times. The chain recombines TRBV7-2 with TRBJ1-3; D is ambiguous. The ends were cut back, 2 bases at V and 0 bases at J, with 5 bases in the middle. The CDR3 covers 14 residues. Germline loops: CDR1 SGHTA, CDR2 FQGNSA. CDR3 residues: CASSLLRSGNTIYF. The DNA for the CDR3 is TGTGCCAGCAGCTTACTGCGCTCTGGAAACACCATATATTTT. Full variable domain (remainder filled in from reference TRBV7-2 and TRBJ1-3): GAGVSQSPSNKVTEKGKDVELRCDPISGHTALYWYRQSLGQGLEFLIYFQGNSAPDKSGLPSDRFSAERTGGSVSTLTIQRTQQEDSAVYLCASSLLRSGNTIYFGEGSWLTVV.

The chain links TRBV28 to TRBJ1-3; D might be TRBD1 (6 bases). Germline CDR1 MDHEN, CDR2 SYDVKM. This CDR3 has 17 amino acids. The V end was cut by 4 bases, the J end by 4 bases, with 20 bases between. CDR3 amino acids: CASSSAQGQKWGNTIYF. The DNA for the CDR3 is TGTGCCAGCAGTTCAGCACAGGGACAAAAATGGGGAAACACCATATATTTT.

This clonotype was observed at least ten times. This chain uses TRBV28 with TRBJ1-5; D is unresolved. Germline V gene lookup returns CDR1 MDHEN and CDR2 SYDVKM. The V gene lost 1 base and the J gene lost 3 bases, with 10 bases spanning the gap. This CDR3 contains 15 residues. The DNA for the CDR3 is TGTGCCAGCAGTTTATTAAGGGCCGCCAATCAGCCCCAGCATTTT. Translating gives CASSLLRAANQPQHF.

This clonotype was seen ten or more times. CDR3 sequence reads: CASSPLPGDTEAFF. Here the CDR3 DNA reads TGTGCCAGCTCACCACTTCCAGGGGACACTGAAGCTTTCTTT. The V and J genes are TRBV18 and TRBJ1-1, with D possibly being TRBD1 (6 bases). The CDR3 extends over 14 amino acids. Per the germline V gene, CDR1 is KGHSH and CDR2 is LQKENI. Trimming left V 1 base short and J 3 bases short, with 9 bases between.

Only a few counts were recorded for this clonotype. A much bigger clone sits one base away, suggesting this may be a read error. The chain couples TRBV18 to TRBJ2-5; D is unresolved. This CDR3 is 12 amino acids long. The germline V gene has CDR1 KGHSH and CDR2 LQKENI. The CDR3 protein is CASSNVQETKYF. The CDR3 DNA sequence: TGTGCCAGCTCGAACGTCCAAGAGACCAAGTACTTC. Together with reference TRBV18 and TRBJ2-5, the CDR3 gives the full variable domain: NAGVMQNPRHLVRRRGQEARLRCSPMKGHSHVYWYRQLPEEGLKFMVYLQKENIIDESGMPKERFSAEFPKEGPSILRIQQVVRGDSAAYFCASSNVQETKYFGPGTRLLVL.

This clonotype was observed many times. The CDR3 coding sequence is TGTGCCACCAGTGACCCCGTGGGGGGCGTATTCTTT. Residues: CATSDPVGGVFF. The genes are TRBV24-1 and TRBJ1-1; weak D call: TRBD1 (6 bases). From germline, CDR1 is KGHDR and CDR2 SFDVKD. This CDR3 contains 12 residues. V gave up 4 bases and J gave up 14 bases, with 16 bases separating them.

This clonotype was seen only a few times. The genes are TRBV20-1 and TRBJ1-1; possibly TRBD1 for D (6 bases). CDR3 length: 16 residues. Trimming removed 4 bases at V and 7 bases at J, with 25 bases between. Per germline, CDR1 DFQATT and CDR2 SNEGSKA (reference sequence). CDR3 region: CSAIPEVGAPIDEAFF. The CDR3 DNA reads as TGCAGTGCTATCCCGGAGGTGGGGGCGCCTATTGATGAAGCTTTCTTT.

V gene TRBV4-1 combines with J gene TRBJ1-5; D is perhaps TRBD1 (6 bases). The germline gives CDR1 MGHRA, CDR2 YSYEKL. This CDR3 spans 15 amino acids. V lost 2 bases and J 6 bases, leaving 14 bases between the germline ends. Here the CDR3 DNA reads TGCGCCAGCAGCCAACCCCGAAAGGGGGTTCAGCCCCAGCATTTT. Protein: CASSQPRKGVQPQHF.

This clonotype occurred many times. A much larger clone differs by one base, so this may be a read error. The rearrangement joins TRBV6-1 to TRBJ2-5; D unresolved. Germline CDR1 is MNHNS and CDR2 is SASEGT. V lost 5 bases, J lost 5 bases, and 6 bases lay in between. The CDR3 totals 11 residues. DNA of the CDR3: TGTGCCAGCAGTCCGCATGAGACCCAGTACTTC. Translation gives CASSPHETQYF.

This clonotype was detected a few times. V usage is TRBV6-1 and J usage is TRBJ1-2, with no clear D. Per the germline V gene, CDR1 is MNHNS and CDR2 is SASEGT. V lost 2 bases, J lost 4 bases, and 14 bases lay in between. The CDR3 contains 15 residues. CDR3 loop: CASSEHPNKGYGYTF. CDR3 bases: TGTGCCAGCAGTGAACATCCTAACAAGGGCTATGGCTACACCTTC.

This clonotype was seen a single time. This chain joins TRBV6-2 or TRBV6-3 and TRBJ1-1, with D hard to call. This CDR3 spans 13 amino acids. The V gene's germline CDR1 is MNHEY and CDR2 SVGEGT. V was clipped by 7 bases and J by 0 bases, with 9 bases between them. The CDR3 DNA follows: TGTGCCAGCACGGCAGCTTTGAACACTGAAGCTTTCTTT. This gives the protein CASTAALNTEAFF.

This clonotype was counted many times. The chain uses TRBV6-1 and TRBJ1-5; D not certain. From germline, CDR1 is MNHNS and CDR2 SASEGT. CDR3 length equals 14 residues. The V and J ends lost 8 bases and 4 bases respectively, with 15 bases between them. The CDR3 bases are TGTGCCAGCTTAGATGCCGGAGGAAATCAGCCCCAGCATTTT. It specifies CASLDAGGNQPQHF.

Comment on this clonotype: This may stem from a read error, because a much larger clone lies one nucleotide away. The CDR3 here is CASSVSAAGGYGYTF. The CDR3 bases are TGTGCCAGCAGCGTATCGGCGGCAGGGGGCTATGGCTACACCTTC. V and J are TRBV9 and TRBJ1-2, with 7 nucleotides matching TRBD1. V lost 1 base to trimming and J lost 4 bases; unmatched junction nucleotides: 7. CDR3 length: 15 residues. Per germline, CDR1 SGDLS and CDR2 YYNGEE.